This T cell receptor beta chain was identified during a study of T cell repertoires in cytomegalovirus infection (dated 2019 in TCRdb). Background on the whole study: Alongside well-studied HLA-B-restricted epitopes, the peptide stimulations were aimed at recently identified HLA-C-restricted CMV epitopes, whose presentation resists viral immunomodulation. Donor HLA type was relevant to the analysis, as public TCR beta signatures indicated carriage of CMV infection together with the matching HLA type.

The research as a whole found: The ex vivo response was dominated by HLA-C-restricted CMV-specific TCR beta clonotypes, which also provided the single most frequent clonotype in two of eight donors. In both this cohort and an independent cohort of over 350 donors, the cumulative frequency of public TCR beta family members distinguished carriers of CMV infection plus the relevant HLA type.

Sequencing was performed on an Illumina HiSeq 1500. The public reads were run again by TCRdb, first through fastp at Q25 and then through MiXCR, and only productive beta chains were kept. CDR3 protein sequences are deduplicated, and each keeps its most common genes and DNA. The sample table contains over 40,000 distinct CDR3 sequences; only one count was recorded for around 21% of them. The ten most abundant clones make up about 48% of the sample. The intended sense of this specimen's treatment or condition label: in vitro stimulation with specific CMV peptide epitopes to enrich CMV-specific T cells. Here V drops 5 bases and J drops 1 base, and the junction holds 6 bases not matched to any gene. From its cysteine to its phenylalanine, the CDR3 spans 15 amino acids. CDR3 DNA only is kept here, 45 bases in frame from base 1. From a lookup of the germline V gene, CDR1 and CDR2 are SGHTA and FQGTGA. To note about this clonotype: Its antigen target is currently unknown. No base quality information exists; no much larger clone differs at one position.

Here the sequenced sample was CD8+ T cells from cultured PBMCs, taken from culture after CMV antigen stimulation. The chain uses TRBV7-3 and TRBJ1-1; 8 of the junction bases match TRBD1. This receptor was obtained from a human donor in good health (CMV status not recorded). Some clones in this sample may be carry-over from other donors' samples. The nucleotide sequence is TGTGCCAGCAGCACGTCGACAGGGGCGAACACTGAAGCTTTCTTT. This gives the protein CASSTSTGANTEAFF.